This T cell receptor beta chain comes out of a study of blood T cells in healthy people across ages. Study-level points and caveats: It was not possible, with unsorted PBMCs, to conclusively compare naive and antigen-experienced cells. Among T cells, TCR beta diversity per million cells dropped roughly linearly as age rose. More naive CD4+ cells and higher diversity were found in long-lived than in aged donors.

Together with a sample-barcoded 5' primer, a J-beta primer mix was included in a second PCR lasting about 7 to 11 cycles. MiXCR, applied by TCRdb to the 5' RACE reads, yields one record per CDR3 protein. The sample yields over 1,500,000 distinct CDR3 sequences, around 50% seen once. V shed 5 bases, J shed 0 bases, and the junction held 6 bases outside the gene matches. This CDR3 is 18 amino acids long. Germline V gives CDR1 SEHNR, CDR2 FQNEAQ (reference sequence). This clonotype has more than one count but fewer than ten. What it recognizes is unknown. Specimen: blood. This clonotype originated in a middle-aged woman in good health. V usage is TRBV7-9 and J usage is TRBJ2-1; TRBD2 matches 14 bases. This CDR3 reads CASSPGTSGGSSYNEQFF. Written as DNA, the CDR3 is TGTGCCAGCAGCCCCGGGACTAGCGGGGGTAGCTCCTACAATGAGCAGTTCTTC.